The rows below give T cell receptor beta chains drawn from one sample of a study of neurological immune-mediated disorders. TCRdb processed the 5' RACE reads anew with MiXCR; each CDR3 protein has one entry. The table lists some 38,000 distinct CDR3 sequences, around 3.1% of them singletons, with around 7.7% in the top ten. Sequences were obtained from PBMCs. These TCRs come from a woman between 55 and 75 years old with multiple sclerosis. Both conserved end residues are part of each CDR3. The order of the fields is CDR3 DNA, CDR3 protein, D gene, V gene, clone size, J gene. D genes are given only for firm matches. Size values are once, few and many counts, or a class for expanded clones, and some rows have none.

cdr3_nt: TGTGCCAGCAGCCCGCAGGTCAATGAGCAGTTCTTC
cdr3_aa: CASSPQVNEQFF
d_call: NA
v_call: TRBV11-2
clone_size: many
j_call: TRBJ2-1

cdr3_nt: TGTGCCAGCAGTTTTAGACAGGGAAGTTCTGGGGCCAACGTCCTGACTTTC
cdr3_aa: CASSFRQGSSGANVLTF
d_call: TRBD1
v_call: TRBV12-3/TRBV12-4
clone_size: many
j_call: TRBJ2-6

cdr3_nt: TGTGCCAGCAGGAAGGGGGTCCAAGAGACCCAGTACTTC
cdr3_aa: CASRKGVQETQYF
d_call: NA
v_call: TRBV27
clone_size: many
j_call: TRBJ2-5

cdr3_nt: TGTGCCAGCAGTTCCGGGTTGACCGTAGCGTACTTC
cdr3_aa: CASSSGLTVAYF
d_call: NA
v_call: TRBV12-3/TRBV12-4
clone_size: many
j_call: TRBJ2-7

cdr3_nt: TGTGCCAGCACCCCTTCCGGGAGGATCCGGGAGACCCAGTACTTC
cdr3_aa: CASTPSGRIRETQYF
d_call: TRBD2
v_call: TRBV28
clone_size: many
j_call: TRBJ2-5

cdr3_nt: TGTGCCAGCTCACCAGACGGGGGTCACTATGGCTACACCTTC
cdr3_aa: CASSPDGGHYGYTF
d_call: NA
v_call: TRBV18
clone_size: many
j_call: TRBJ1-2

cdr3_nt: TGCAGTGCTCGTCCGGAACTTGAAGCTTTCTTT
cdr3_aa: CSARPELEAFF
d_call: NA
v_call: TRBV20-1
clone_size: many
j_call: TRBJ1-1

cdr3_nt: TGTGCCAGCAGCCCCGTCGACAGGGGCTTCTCTGGCTACACCTTC
cdr3_aa: CASSPVDRGFSGYTF
d_call: TRBD1
v_call: TRBV5-5
clone_size: many
j_call: TRBJ1-2

cdr3_nt: TGTGCCAGCAGAACCGACAACAGGGGCAAGAACACTGAAGCTTTCTTT
cdr3_aa: CASRTDNRGKNTEAFF
d_call: TRBD1
v_call: TRBV6-2/TRBV6-3
clone_size: many
j_call: TRBJ1-1

cdr3_nt: TGCGCCAGCTTCGATCTCCAGGGTGGTGAGCAGTTCTTC
cdr3_aa: CASFDLQGGEQFF
d_call: NA
v_call: TRBV5-1
clone_size: NA
j_call: TRBJ2-1

cdr3_nt: TGTGCCAGCAGCTTCGGGTACACCGGGGAGCTGTTTTTT
cdr3_aa: CASSFGYTGELFF
d_call: NA
v_call: TRBV7-2
clone_size: many
j_call: TRBJ2-2

cdr3_nt: TGTGCCAGCTCACGCGACAGGCGGACTGAAGCTTTCTTT
cdr3_aa: CASSRDRRTEAFF
d_call: NA
v_call: TRBV18
clone_size: many
j_call: TRBJ1-1

cdr3_nt: TGCGCCAGCAGCTTGTGGGGGTTGAACACTGAAGCTTTCTTT
cdr3_aa: CASSLWGLNTEAFF
d_call: NA
v_call: TRBV5-1
clone_size: many
j_call: TRBJ1-1